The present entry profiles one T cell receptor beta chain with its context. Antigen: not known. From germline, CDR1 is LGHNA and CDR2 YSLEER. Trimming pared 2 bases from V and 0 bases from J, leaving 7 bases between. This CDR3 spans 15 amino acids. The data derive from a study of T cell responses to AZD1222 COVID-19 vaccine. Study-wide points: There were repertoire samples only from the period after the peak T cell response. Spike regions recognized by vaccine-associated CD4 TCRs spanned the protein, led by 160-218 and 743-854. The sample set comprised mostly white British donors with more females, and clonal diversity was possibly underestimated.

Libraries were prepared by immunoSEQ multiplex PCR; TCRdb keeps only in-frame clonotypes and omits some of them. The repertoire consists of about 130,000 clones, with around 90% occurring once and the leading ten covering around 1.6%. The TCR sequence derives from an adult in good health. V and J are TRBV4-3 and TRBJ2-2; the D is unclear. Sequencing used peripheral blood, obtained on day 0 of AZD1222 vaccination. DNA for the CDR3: TGCGCCAGCAGCCAAAGCTCCGCGAACACCGGGGAGCTGTTTTTT. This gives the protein CASSQSSANTGELFF.